This TCR beta chain was identified in a study of T cell changes during pregnancy in multiple sclerosis. The CDR3 runs to 15 residues. V trimming: 6 bases; J trimming: 10 bases; junction bases outside the gene matches: 14. The V gene's germline CDR1 is MDHEN and CDR2 SYDVKM. The assay was immunoSEQ multiplex PCR, and TCRdb's table has in-frame clones only and misses some. Here the sample spans approximately 32,000 clones, about 92% being singletons. This chain joins TRBV28 and TRBJ2-1; 8 bases line up with TRBD1. Sample: CD8+ T cells from peripheral blood mononuclear cells, taken in the first trimester of pregnancy. The clonotype originates from a female donor with multiple sclerosis, enrolled in a pregnancy study. The CDR3 nucleotides are TGTGCCAGCAGCCCACGGGACAGGCTAGGGGTGGAGCAGTTCTTC. Amino acids: CASSPRDRLGVEQFF.